A selection of T cell receptor beta chains follows, all from one sample in a study of cytotoxic CD8 clonotypes in ibrutinib-treated CLL. This table comes from immunoSEQ multiplex PCR, and its TCRdb copy is limited to in-frame clones, with some not included. This table has 90,000 to 100,000 clones, 70% to 85% appearing once. The source was PBMCs, collected after 12 months of ibrutinib treatment. These receptors originate from a human donor with chronic lymphocytic leukemia. CDR3s include the opening cysteine and the closing phenylalanine or tryptophan. The D gene is left open where the match is weak. Clone sizes are given selectively: once, few, many, or a class where the clone is expanded.

15	.	.	TRBV7-3	TRBJ2-3	CASSSDGRATDTQYF
12	.	.	TRBV29-1	TRBJ2-7	CSVAQGTYEQYF
17	.	TRBD1	TRBV5-3	TRBJ1-6	CARSPSRGSSYNSPLHF
13	.	.	TRBV5-6	TRBJ1-3	CASSLDTGPLIYF
14	.	.	TRBV18	TRBJ2-1	CASSPSRGTNEQFF
14	.	.	TRBV6-6	TRBJ2-1	CASSSDTLYNEQFF
16	once	.	TRBV5-4	TRBJ1-4	CASSVSSGSLDEKLFF
13	.	.	TRBV19	TRBJ2-4	CASSIDRKNIQYF
15	large	.	TRBV4-2	TRBJ1-2	CASSQWTEDNYGYTF
14	.	.	TRBV5-6	TRBJ1-4	CASSAGRTNEKLFF
11	once	.	TRBV2	TRBJ2-5	CASSELETQYF
16	.	TRBD1	TRBV10-3	TRBJ2-6	CAISGQGTSGANVLTF
15	.	.	TRBV11-3	TRBJ2-5	CASSLDPTVEETQHF
14	.	.	TRBV6-5	TRBJ1-6	CASSPDTRASPLHF
13	.	TRBD2	TRBV9	TRBJ2-1	CASSVGAGVKQFF
15	.	.	TRBV25-1	TRBJ2-5	CASSESKRQQETQYF
15	.	.	TRBV7-2	TRBJ2-1	CASSTDVSSYNEQFF
16	.	.	TRBV7-2	TRBJ1-6	CASSLVTGQRNSPLHF
17	once	.	TRBV7-8	TRBJ1-1	CASSGEDTSPMNTEAFF
14	.	.	TRBV27	TRBJ1-1	CASSLSGVNTEAFF